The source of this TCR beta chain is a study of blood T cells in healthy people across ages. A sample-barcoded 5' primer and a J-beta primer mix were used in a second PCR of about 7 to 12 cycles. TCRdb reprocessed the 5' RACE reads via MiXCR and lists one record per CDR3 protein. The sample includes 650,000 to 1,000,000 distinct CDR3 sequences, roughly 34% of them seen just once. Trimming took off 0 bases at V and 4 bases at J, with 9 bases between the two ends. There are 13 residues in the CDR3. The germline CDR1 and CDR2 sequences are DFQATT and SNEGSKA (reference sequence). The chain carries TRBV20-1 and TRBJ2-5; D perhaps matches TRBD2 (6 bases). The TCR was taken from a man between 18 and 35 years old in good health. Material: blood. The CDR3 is CSARDRRGETQYF. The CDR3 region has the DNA TGCAGTGCTAGAGATAGGAGGGGAGAGACCCAGTACTTC.